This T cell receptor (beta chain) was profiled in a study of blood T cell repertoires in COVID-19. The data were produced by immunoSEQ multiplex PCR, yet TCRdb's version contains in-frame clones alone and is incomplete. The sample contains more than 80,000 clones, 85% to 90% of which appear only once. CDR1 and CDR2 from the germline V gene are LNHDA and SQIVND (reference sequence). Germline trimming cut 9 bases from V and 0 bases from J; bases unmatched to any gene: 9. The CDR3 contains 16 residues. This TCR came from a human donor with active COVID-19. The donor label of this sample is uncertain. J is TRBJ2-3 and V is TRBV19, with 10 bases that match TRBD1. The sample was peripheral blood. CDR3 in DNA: TGTGCCAGCAAGGACAGGGGGATCGATAGCACAGATACGCAGTATTTT. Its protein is CASKDRGIDSTDTQYF. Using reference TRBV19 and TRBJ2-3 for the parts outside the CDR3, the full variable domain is DGGITQSPKYLFRKEGQNVTLSCEQNLNHDAMYWYRQDPGQGLRLIYYSQIVNDFQKGDIAEGYSVSREKKESFPLTVTSAQKNPTAFYLCASKDRGIDSTDTQYFGPGTRLTVL.